This entry features one TCR beta chain sequence. Its matching antigen is unknown. The entry originates in a study of cytomegalovirus exposure and HLA in healthy donors. Study results and caveats: Accurate predictions that matched the HLA-A and HLA-B alleles of most subjects were reportedly made from TCR beta sequences. In a later analysis, common viral pathogens appeared linked to several of the most significant clusters. TCR beta chains numbering about 160 were designated cytomegalovirus-associated.

Per the germline V gene, CDR1 is SGHVS and CDR2 is FQNEAQ. V lost 2 bases to trimming and J lost 0 bases, with 16 bases between them. CDR3 size: 18 residues. PCR was performed using 60 Vbeta and 13 Jbeta primers. The table came from immunoSEQ multiplex PCR; TCRdb's copy has only in-frame clones and leaves some out. The repertoire holds 150,000 to 200,000 clones, with roughly 80% as singletons. The sequencing input was PBMCs. The receptor's source is a human donor in good health. The rearrangement uses TRBV7-8 and TRBJ2-2, with D tentatively TRBD1 (6 bases). Here the CDR3 DNA reads TGTGCCAGCAGCTTATTCCTCAGGACAGAAACGAACACCGGGGAGCTGTTTTTT. Translated, it gives CASSLFLRTETNTGELFF.